This T cell receptor beta chain was recorded in a study of CXCR3-negative and CXCR3-positive naive CD8 T cells. General study results and limits: In both naive subsets diversity was comparably high, whereas memory CD8+ cells showed much lower diversity. Hydrophobicity of TRB CDR3s was greater in CXCR3-positive naive cells than in CXCR3-negative naive cells.

With UMI labels, 5' RACE was used to prepare the TRB cDNA libraries. TCRdb re-called the 5' RACE reads; every CDR3 protein appears as one record, without DNA. This table lists about 86,000 distinct CDR3 sequences. Germline values: CDR1 SGHAT, CDR2 FQNNGV. The CDR3 sequence is 16 residues long. Of note for this clonotype: No antigen is known for it.

Sequencing was done on a sample of naive CXCR3+ CD8+ T cells from blood. The subset here: CD45RO-CCR7+CD27+CD95- naive CD8+ T cells expressing CXCR3 (TNR3+). The source is a human donor in good health. Some clones in this sample may be carry-over from other donors' samples. The chain combines TRBV11-2 with TRBJ2-3; TCRdb names TRBD2, which stays unverified in the absence of DNA. CDR3 amino acids: CASSPRPAGGEDTQYF.